Listed below are T cell receptor beta chains from one sample, sequenced in a study of blood T cell repertoires in COVID-19. TCRdb keeps only in-frame clones here, not all; method: immunoSEQ multiplex PCR. This table holds under 250,000 clones, roughly 90% found once. Sample: peripheral blood. The origin of the receptors is an older woman with acute or convalescent COVID-19. CDR3s include the opening cysteine and the closing phenylalanine or tryptophan. The order of the fields is CDR3 protein, CDR3 DNA, V gene, clone size, J gene, D gene. D genes are given only for firm matches. Clone size appears in some rows only: once, few, many, or a class for an expanded clone.

CASSLGLAGGYEQYF,TGTGCCAGCAGCTTAGGACTAGCGGGAGGGTACGAGCAGTACTTC,TRBV5-4,-,TRBJ2-7,TRBD2
CASRTGRTEAFF,TGTGCCAGCAGAACAGGGCGGACTGAAGCTTTCTTT,TRBV27,-,TRBJ1-1,-
CASSTRTGGTNEQYF,TGTGCCAGTAGTACCAGGACAGGGGGGACGAACGAGCAGTACTTC,TRBV19,-,TRBJ2-7,TRBD1
CASSIDSAGAEQYF,TGTGCCAGCAGCATCGATTCGGCGGGAGCTGAGCAGTACTTC,TRBV4-2,-,TRBJ2-7,TRBD2
CASSQVGTAITEAFF,TGTGCCAGCAGCCAAGTGGGGACAGCGATCACTGAAGCTTTCTTT,TRBV3-1/TRBV3-2,-,TRBJ1-1,TRBD1
CASSEWGTGAAFF,TGTGCCAGCAGTGAATGGGGGACAGGGGCGGCTTTCTTT,TRBV6-1,-,TRBJ1-1,TRBD1
CASGLTGVANEKLFF,TGTGCCAGCGGCCTAACGGGTGTTGCTAATGAAAAACTGTTTTTT,TRBV6-2/TRBV6-3,-,TRBJ1-4,-
CASSQEQGALYGYTF,TGCGCCAGCAGCCAAGAACAGGGGGCTCTTTATGGCTACACCTTC,TRBV4-1,-,TRBJ1-2,TRBD1
CASSGTGPSSGNTIYF,TGTGCCAGCTCAGGAACAGGCCCGAGCTCTGGAAACACCATATATTTT,TRBV18,-,TRBJ1-3,-
CSASDGRAYEQYF,TGCAGTGCTAGTGACGGGAGGGCCTACGAGCAGTACTTC,TRBV20-1,-,TRBJ2-7,TRBD2
CASSWTGNTEAFF,TGTGCCAGCAGTTGGACAGGCAACACTGAAGCTTTCTTT,TRBV6-5,-,TRBJ1-1,TRBD1
CASSLGQGGYGNTIYF,TGTGCCAGCAGCTTGGGGCAGGGAGGATATGGAAACACCATATATTTT,TRBV7-8,-,TRBJ1-3,-
CASSLATPDRVDGYTF,TGTGCCAGCAGCTTGGCGACCCCGGACAGGGTAGATGGCTACACCTTC,TRBV7-2,-,TRBJ1-2,TRBD1
CASSQVYSNQPQHF,TGTGCCAGTAGCCAGGTCTACAGCAATCAGCCCCAGCATTTT,TRBV19,-,TRBJ1-5,-
CASSSGQGATNEKLFF,TGTGCCAGCAGCTCTGGACAGGGGGCAACTAATGAAAAACTGTTTTTT,TRBV7-6,-,TRBJ1-4,TRBD1
CASSSRNLYGYTF,TGTGCCAGCAGCTCCAGGAATCTCTATGGCTACACCTTC,TRBV6-5,-,TRBJ1-2,-
CATSRDQGANTGELFF,TGTGCCACCAGCAGAGATCAAGGAGCGAACACCGGGGAGCTGTTTTTT,TRBV15,-,TRBJ2-2,-
CASSLEQGNSPLHF,TGTGCCAGCAGCTTGGAACAGGGTAATTCACCCCTCCACTTT,TRBV5-4,-,TRBJ1-6,-
CASSYRFSGGRGGYTF,TGTGCCAGCAGTTACCGCTTTTCGGGGGGCAGAGGTGGCTACACCTTC,TRBV6-5,-,TRBJ1-2,-
CASSESTLYTEAFF,TGTGCCAGCAGTGAATCGACACTTTACACTGAAGCTTTCTTT,TRBV2,-,TRBJ1-1,-
CASSNTGYRGYTF,TGTGCCAGCAGTAATACAGGGTATCGTGGCTACACCTTC,TRBV27,-,TRBJ1-2,-
CASSLRQALNTEAFF,TGCGCCAGCAGCCTAAGACAGGCCTTGAACACTGAAGCTTTCTTT,TRBV5-1,-,TRBJ1-1,-
CASGRDRGEAFF,TGTGCCAGCGGAAGGGACAGAGGTGAAGCTTTCTTT,TRBV25-1,-,TRBJ1-1,TRBD1
CSVRTGGDYEQYF,TGCAGCGTGCGGACAGGGGGGGACTACGAGCAGTACTTC,TRBV29-1,once,TRBJ2-7,TRBD1
CASRRGIQETQYF,TGTGCCAGCAGGCGGGGCATCCAAGAGACCCAGTACTTC,TRBV2,-,TRBJ2-5,-
CASSFSQYTFGANVLTF,TGTGCCAGCAGTTTTTCACAGTACACTTTTGGGGCCAACGTCCTGACTTTC,TRBV28,-,TRBJ2-6,-
CSVAAGTSGGTNEQFF,TGCAGCGTCGCTGCCGGGACTAGCGGGGGGACGAATGAGCAGTTCTTC,TRBV29-1,-,TRBJ2-1,TRBD2
CASSPSPGYEQYF,TGTGCCAGCTCACCATCGCCAGGGTACGAGCAGTACTTC,TRBV18,-,TRBJ2-7,-
CASSRGQGYEQYF,TGTGCCAGCAGCCGGGGACAGGGCTACGAGCAGTACTTC,TRBV6-4,-,TRBJ2-7,TRBD1
CASSPRGAQETQYF,TGTGCCAGCAGCCCGCGGGGGGCCCAAGAGACCCAGTACTTC,TRBV9,-,TRBJ2-5,TRBD2
CASRAFPGGAHTEAFF,TGTGCCAGCAGAGCCTTCCCCGGGGGGGCTCACACTGAAGCTTTCTTT,TRBV14,-,TRBJ1-1,-
CASSYTGSNQPQHF,TGTGCCAGCAGCTACACAGGGTCCAATCAGCCCCAGCATTTT,TRBV5-6,-,TRBJ1-5,-
CATSRGRGAGANEQFF,TGTGCCACCAGCAGAGGGCGAGGGGCGGGGGCTAATGAGCAGTTCTTC,TRBV15,-,TRBJ2-1,-
CASSLMASGGQQFF,TGTGCCAGCAGCTTAATGGCTAGCGGGGGCCAGCAGTTCTTC,TRBV7-3,-,TRBJ2-1,TRBD2
CASSLAGTGSSGANVLTF,TGCGCCAGCAGCTTGGCCGGGACTGGGAGCTCTGGGGCCAACGTCCTGACTTTC,TRBV5-1,-,TRBJ2-6,-
CASSLVYYGYTF,TGTGCCAGCAGCTTAGTGTATTATGGCTACACCTTC,TRBV7-2,-,TRBJ1-2,-
CASSFSGRDEQYF,TGTGCCAGCAGCTTTAGCGGGAGGGACGAGCAGTACTTC,TRBV5-8,-,TRBJ2-7,TRBD2
CATSTPTGPKIYEQYF,TGTGCCACCAGCACCCCGACAGGACCGAAGATCTACGAGCAGTACTTC,TRBV15,-,TRBJ2-7,-
CASSVDQAGVSNEQFF,TGTGCCAGCAGCGTAGATCAAGCGGGAGTATCCAATGAGCAGTTCTTC,TRBV9,-,TRBJ2-1,TRBD2
CASSTDRGGTEAFF,TGCGCCAGCAGCACCGACAGGGGTGGGACTGAAGCTTTCTTT,TRBV5-1,-,TRBJ1-1,TRBD1
CASSQGTANEAFF,TGTGCCAGCAGCCAAGGGACTGCAAATGAAGCTTTCTTT,TRBV3-1/TRBV3-2,-,TRBJ1-1,-
CASNSPGQGHYGYTF,TGTGCCAGTAATTCTCCGGGACAGGGTCACTATGGCTACACCTTC,TRBV19,-,TRBJ1-2,TRBD1
CASSLAAPGQIDQETQYF,TGTGCCAGCAGCTTAGCCGCTCCGGGACAGATAGATCAAGAGACCCAGTACTTC,TRBV7-8,-,TRBJ2-5,TRBD1
CASSSQGSGTEAFF,TGTGCCAGCAGTTCACAGGGGAGTGGCACTGAAGCTTTCTTT,TRBV28,-,TRBJ1-1,TRBD1
CASSPVTTGGAGGNTEAFF,TGTGCCAGCTCACCAGTGACTACAGGGGGCGCAGGGGGTAACACTGAAGCTTTCTTT,TRBV18,-,TRBJ1-1,TRBD1
CASSIQQSYEQYF,TGTGCCAGTAGTATTCAACAGTCCTACGAGCAGTACTTC,TRBV19,once,TRBJ2-7,-
CASSTTQNNEQFF,TGTGCCAGTAGTACCACACAGAACAATGAGCAGTTCTTC,TRBV19,few,TRBJ2-1,-
CASSTQTGGIGGYTF,TGTGCCAGTAGTACCCAGACAGGGGGCATCGGTGGCTACACCTTC,TRBV19,-,TRBJ1-2,TRBD1
CASSPTSPGQRNEKLFF,TGCGCCAGCAGTCCAACCAGCCCGGGACAGCGAAATGAAAAACTGTTTTTT,TRBV23-1,-,TRBJ1-4,TRBD1